Following are 12 T cell receptor beta chains from one sample sequenced in a study of lymphopenia after photon versus proton radiotherapy. Method: immunoSEQ multiplex PCR; TCRdb's copy keeps in-frame clones and lacks some. This table holds 65,000 to 90,000 clones, 80% to 95% found once. This specimen consisted of peripheral blood, obtained from a patient treated with photon-based radiotherapy. All receptors derive from a woman aged 40 to 50 with cholangiocarcinoma.

V is TRBV9 and J is TRBJ1-1; weak D call: TRBD1 (5 bases). The ends were cut back, 2 bases at V and 0 bases at J, with 11 bases in the middle. Per the germline V gene, CDR1 is SGDLS and CDR2 is YYNGEE. CDR3 length: 15 amino acids. CDR3 in amino acids: CASSVQGLMNTEAFF. CDR3 nucleotides: TGTGCCAGCAGCGTTCAGGGTCTCATGAACACTGAAGCTTTCTTT.

The chain combines TRBV30 with TRBJ2-1; possible D gene TRBD2, 6 bases. The CDR3 spans 11 residues. CDR1 and CDR2 (germline): GTSNPN, SVGIG (reference sequence). Trimming removed 5 bases from V and 15 bases from J, with 17 bases in between. CDR3 sequence reads: CAWGIRENPFF. The CDR3 DNA follows: TGTGCCTGGGGTATCCGGGAGAATCCGTTCTTC.

V usage is TRBV25-1 and J usage is TRBJ2-1, with 7 bases that match TRBD2. There are 14 residues in the CDR3. The germline CDR1 and CDR2 sequences are MGHDK and SYGVNS. The ends lost 6 bases at V and 6 bases at J; junction bases unmatched: 8. The CDR3 DNA reads TGTGCCAGCAGCTCCGCTGGCGGGAGCAATGAGCAGTTCTTC. Translating gives CASSSAGGSNEQFF.

This chain joins TRBV7-2 and TRBJ1-5; perhaps TRBD1 as D (6 bases). The CDR3 is made up of 15 amino acids. CDR1 is SGHTA and CDR2 is FQGNSA in the germline V gene. V lost 5 bases and J 0 bases, leaving 11 bases between the germline ends. This CDR3 reads CASSPRTDSNQPQHF. The CDR3 DNA reads as TGTGCCAGCAGCCCACGGACAGATAGCAATCAGCCCCAGCATTTT.

The chain has TRBV4-2 and TRBJ2-3; 13 bases are a match to TRBD2. The CDR3 spans 17 residues. Per the germline V gene, CDR1 is LGHNA and CDR2 is YNFKEQ. V trimming: 0 bases; J trimming: 5 bases; junction bases outside the gene matches: 5. CDR3 amino acids: CASSQEGLAGQVDTQYF. The CDR3, as DNA: TGTGCCAGCAGCCAAGAGGGACTAGCGGGGCAAGTAGATACGCAGTATTTT.

V is TRBV28 and J is TRBJ1-1, with TRBD1 as a possible D gene (6 bases). V dropped 5 bases and J dropped 7 bases, with 14 bases sitting between them. The CDR3 is 13 amino acids. Germline lookup yields CDR1 MDHEN and CDR2 SYDVKM. CDR3 sequence: CASSLIQGIEAFF. The CDR3 region has the DNA TGTGCCAGCAGTCTAATACAGGGAATTGAAGCTTTCTTT.

The V gene is TRBV29-1, the J gene TRBJ2-5, with TRBD2 identical over 14 bases. V lost 6 bases, J lost 5 bases, and 5 bases stayed unmatched. Looked up from germline, CDR1 is SQVTM and CDR2 is ANQGSEA. CDR3 length: 14 residues. CDR3 region: CSVGGLAGEETQYF. CDR3 nucleotides: TGCAGCGTGGGGGGACTAGCGGGAGAGGAGACCCAGTACTTC.

About this clone: Compared with germline, one end of the junction differs, possibly owing to a read error. V is TRBV28 and J is TRBJ2-7; 8 nucleotides line up with TRBD1. This CDR3 is built from 12 residues. The germline gives CDR1 MDHEN, CDR2 SYDVKM. The CDR3 DNA reads TGTGCCAGCAGCCTTCCTGACAGGGGACTGAACTTC. This translates into CASSLPDRGLNF.

This chain uses TRBV5-1 with TRBJ2-7; 8 positions match TRBD2. Per germline, CDR1 SGHRS and CDR2 YFSETQ. The ends lost 0 bases at V and 4 bases at J; junction bases unmatched: 6. The CDR3 is made up of 15 amino acids. The CDR3 loop is CASSLDGGRPYEQYF. In DNA form, the CDR3 reads TGCGCCAGCAGCTTGGATGGCGGGAGGCCTTACGAGCAGTACTTC.

The CDR3 protein is CASSERALSNSPLHF. CDR3 in DNA: TGTGCCAGCAGTGAAAGGGCCCTTTCCAATTCACCCCTCCACTTT. The chain employs TRBV6-1 and TRBJ1-6; D is undetermined. This CDR3 has 15 residues. Germline CDR1 MNHNS, CDR2 SASEGT. Deletions cut 2 bases from V and 7 bases from J, with 12 bases between.

This chain uses TRBV27 with TRBJ2-7, with 8 positions matching TRBD1. Unmatched junction bases numbered 11, after V lost 1 base and J lost 6 bases. The germline V gene has CDR1 MNHEY and CDR2 SMNVEV (reference sequence). The CDR3 is 16 residues long. In nucleotides, the CDR3 is TGTGCCAGCAGTTTATTCGGACAGGGTAAAGGGGGCGAGCAGTACTTC. This codes for CASSLFGQGKGGEQYF.

The CDR3 nucleotides read TGTGCCATCAGTGTTATGAAACTCGACGAGCAGTACTTC. Its protein is CAISVMKLDEQYF. V usage is TRBV10-3 and J usage is TRBJ2-7; D remains unclear. The CDR3 spans 13 residues. V was shortened by 4 bases and J by 5 bases, with 12 bases between the two germline ends. From germline, CDR1 is ENHRY and CDR2 SYGVKD.